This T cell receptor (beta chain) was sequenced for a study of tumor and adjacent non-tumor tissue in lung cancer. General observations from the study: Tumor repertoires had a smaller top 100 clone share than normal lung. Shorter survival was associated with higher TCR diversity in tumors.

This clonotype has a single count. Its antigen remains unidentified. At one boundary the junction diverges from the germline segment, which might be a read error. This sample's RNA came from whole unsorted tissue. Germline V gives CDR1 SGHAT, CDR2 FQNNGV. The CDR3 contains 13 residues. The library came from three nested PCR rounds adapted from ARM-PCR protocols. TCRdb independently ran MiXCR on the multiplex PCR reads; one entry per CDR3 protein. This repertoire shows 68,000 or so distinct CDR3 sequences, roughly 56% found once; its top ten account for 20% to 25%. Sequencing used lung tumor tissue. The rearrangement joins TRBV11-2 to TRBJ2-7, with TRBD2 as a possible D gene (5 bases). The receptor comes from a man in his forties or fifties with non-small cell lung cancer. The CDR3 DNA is TGTGTCAGCAGCCTGACTAACTCCTACGAGCAGTACTTC. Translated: CVSSLTNSYEQYF.